The present T cell receptor (beta chain) was sequenced within a study of CD4+ T cells in melanoma. Study-level findings and limits: Diverse differentiation states were reported for melanoma neoantigen-specific CD4+ T cells.

Assay: immunoSEQ multiplex PCR; the TCRdb copy retains only in-frame clones and omits some. The table lists about 54,000 clones, almost 70% of them singletons. V lost 4 bases, J lost 3 bases, and 8 bases stayed unmatched. The CDR3 consists of 16 residues. Germline V CDR1 and CDR2: SGHDT, YYEEEE. Turning to this clone: The antigen remains undetermined.

The TCR originated in a human donor with melanoma. The material sequenced was tumor tissue. This sequence joins TRBV5-6 and TRBJ2-1; the match to TRBD1 covers 9 bases. The CDR3 reads CASSHLTGGVYNEQFF. The CDR3 region has the DNA TGTGCCAGCAGCCACCTGACAGGGGGGGTCTACAATGAGCAGTTCTTC.